This T cell receptor beta chain was identified in a study of blood T cell repertoires in COVID-19. Whole-study context: Specimens from acute and convalescent COVID-19 originated in the United States, Italy and Spain.

Method: immunoSEQ multiplex PCR; TCRdb's copy keeps in-frame clones and lacks some. The table shows under 300,000 clones, with 80% to 90% occurring only once. The sample was peripheral blood. The source is a woman aged 70-85 years with acute or convalescent COVID-19.

This CDR3 reads CASSLRATGVMRSPLHF. In DNA, the CDR3 is TGTGCCAGCAGTCTTAGGGCCACAGGGGTCATGCGGTCACCCCTCCACTTT. J is TRBJ1-6 and V is TRBV7-8, with TRBD1 matching over 7 bases. The CDR3 runs to 17 residues. The germline V gene has CDR1 SGHVS and CDR2 FQNEAQ. J was trimmed by 10 bases and V by 6 bases; bases with no gene match: 18.